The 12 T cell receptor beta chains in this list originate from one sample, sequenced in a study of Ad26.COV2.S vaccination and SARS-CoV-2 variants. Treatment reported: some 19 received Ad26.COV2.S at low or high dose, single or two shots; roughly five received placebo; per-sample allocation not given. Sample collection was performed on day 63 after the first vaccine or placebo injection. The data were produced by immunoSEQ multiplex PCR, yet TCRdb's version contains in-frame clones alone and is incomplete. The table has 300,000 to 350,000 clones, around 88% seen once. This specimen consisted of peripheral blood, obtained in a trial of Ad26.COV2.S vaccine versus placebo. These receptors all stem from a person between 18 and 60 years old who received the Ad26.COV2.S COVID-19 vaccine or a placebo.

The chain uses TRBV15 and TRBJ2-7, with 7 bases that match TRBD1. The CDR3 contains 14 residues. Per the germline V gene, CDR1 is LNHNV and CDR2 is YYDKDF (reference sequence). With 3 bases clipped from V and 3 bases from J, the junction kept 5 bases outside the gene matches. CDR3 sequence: CATSRSQGDYEQYF. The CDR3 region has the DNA TGTGCCACCAGCAGGTCCCAGGGGGACTACGAGCAGTACTTC.

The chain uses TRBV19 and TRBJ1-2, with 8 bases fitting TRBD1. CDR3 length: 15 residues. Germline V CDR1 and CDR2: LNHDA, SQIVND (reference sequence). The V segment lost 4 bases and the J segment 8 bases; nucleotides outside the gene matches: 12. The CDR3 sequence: CASSTSGQVTEGYTF. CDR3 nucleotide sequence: TGTGCCAGTAGTACCTCGGGACAGGTGACGGAAGGCTACACCTTC.

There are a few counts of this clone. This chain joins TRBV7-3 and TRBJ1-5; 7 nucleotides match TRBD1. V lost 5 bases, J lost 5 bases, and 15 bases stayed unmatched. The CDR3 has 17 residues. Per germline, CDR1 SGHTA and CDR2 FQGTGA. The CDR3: CASSTQEPGQMDQPQHF. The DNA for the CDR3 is TGTGCCAGCAGCACCCAAGAGCCGGGACAGATGGATCAGCCCCAGCATTTT.

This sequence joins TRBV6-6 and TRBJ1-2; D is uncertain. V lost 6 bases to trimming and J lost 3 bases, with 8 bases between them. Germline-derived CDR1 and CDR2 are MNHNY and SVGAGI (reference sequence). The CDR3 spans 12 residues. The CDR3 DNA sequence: TGTGCCAGCAGGCGGGGTGACTATGGCTACACCTTC. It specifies CASRRGDYGYTF.

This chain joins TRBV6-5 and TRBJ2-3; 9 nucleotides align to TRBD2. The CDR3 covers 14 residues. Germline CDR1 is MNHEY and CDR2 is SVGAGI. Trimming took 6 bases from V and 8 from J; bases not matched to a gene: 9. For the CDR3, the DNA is TGTGCCAGCAGAGTCGCGGGAGGGCCTAGTACGCAGTATTTT. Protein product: CASRVAGGPSTQYF.

The CDR3 DNA is TGTGCCAGCAGTGATTGGGGGGCTGTCACTGAAGCTTTCTTT. Translating gives CASSDWGAVTEAFF. The J gene is TRBJ1-1, the V gene TRBV2; D might be TRBD1 (6 bases). The CDR3 length is 14 residues. Germline V gene sequence: CDR1 SNHLY, CDR2 FYNNEI. V gave up 3 bases and J gave up 4 bases, with 12 bases separating them.

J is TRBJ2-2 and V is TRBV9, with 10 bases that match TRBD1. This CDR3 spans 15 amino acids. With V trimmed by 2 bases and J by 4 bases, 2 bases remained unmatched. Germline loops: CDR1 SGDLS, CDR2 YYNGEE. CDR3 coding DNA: TGTGCCAGCAGCGTGACAGGGGGCGCCACCGGGGAGCTGTTTTTT. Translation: CASSVTGGATGELFF.

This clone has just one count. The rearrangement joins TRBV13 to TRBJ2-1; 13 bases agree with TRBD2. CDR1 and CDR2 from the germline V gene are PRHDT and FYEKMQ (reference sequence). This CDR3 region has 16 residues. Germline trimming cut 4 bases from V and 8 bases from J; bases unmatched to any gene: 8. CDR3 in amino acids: CASSSRTSGSWDEQFF. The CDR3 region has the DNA TGTGCCAGCAGCTCCCGGACTAGCGGGAGTTGGGATGAGCAGTTCTTC. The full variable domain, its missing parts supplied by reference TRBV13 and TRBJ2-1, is AAGVIQSPRHLIKEKRETATLKCYPIPRHDTVYWYQQGPGQDPQFLISFYEKMQSDKGSIPDRFSAQQFSDYHSELNMSSLELGDSALYFCASSSRTSGSWDEQFFGPGTRLTVL.

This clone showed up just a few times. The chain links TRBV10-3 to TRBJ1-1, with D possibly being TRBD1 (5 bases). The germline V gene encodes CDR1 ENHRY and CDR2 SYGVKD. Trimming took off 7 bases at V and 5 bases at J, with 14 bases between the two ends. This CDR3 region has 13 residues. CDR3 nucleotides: TGTGCCATCACTCTAGGGGACGGTACTGAAGCTTTCTTT. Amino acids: CAITLGDGTEAFF.

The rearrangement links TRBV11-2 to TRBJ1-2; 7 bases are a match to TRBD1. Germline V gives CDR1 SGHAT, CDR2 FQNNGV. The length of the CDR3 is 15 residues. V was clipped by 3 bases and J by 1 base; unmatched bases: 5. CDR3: CASSFGRGVNYGYTF. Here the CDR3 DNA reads TGTGCCAGCAGCTTCGGCAGGGGGGTTAACTATGGCTACACCTTC.

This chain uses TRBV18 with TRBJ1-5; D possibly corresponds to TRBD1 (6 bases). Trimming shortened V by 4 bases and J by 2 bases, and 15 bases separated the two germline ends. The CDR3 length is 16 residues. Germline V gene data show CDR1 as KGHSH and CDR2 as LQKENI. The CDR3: CASSRGAPKGNQPQHF. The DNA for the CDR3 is TGTGCCAGCTCACGGGGGGCCCCCAAAGGCAATCAGCCCCAGCATTTT.

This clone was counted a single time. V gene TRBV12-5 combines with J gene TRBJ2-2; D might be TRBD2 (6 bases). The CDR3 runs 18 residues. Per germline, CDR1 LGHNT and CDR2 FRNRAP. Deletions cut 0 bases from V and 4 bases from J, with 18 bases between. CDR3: CASGLVALEGGITGELFF. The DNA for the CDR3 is TGTGCTAGTGGTTTGGTAGCTCTGGAGGGAGGCATCACCGGGGAGCTGTTTTTT.